This T cell receptor (beta chain) was sequenced in a study of blood T cell repertoires in COVID-19. Study information: COVID-19 samples from acute and convalescent phases originated in the United States, Italy and Spain. PBMCs, B-cell-depleted T cells, or T cells were the source of the cDNA or gDNA that made up the material.

Seattle patient enrollment occurred during active infection, with longitudinal follow-up thereafter. This CDR3 spans 12 amino acids. Trimming cost V 8 bases and J 2 bases, with 9 bases left between them. In germline, CDR1 is ENHRY, CDR2 SYGVKD. Original analysis: From reference gene primer amplification, estimates of nucleated cell counts were derived. The table came from immunoSEQ multiplex PCR; TCRdb's copy has only in-frame clones and leaves some out. V and J calls and clone size are copied from that table; D and trimming were computed from the DNA. The sample has 250,000 to 300,000 clones; 88% are singletons. In the case of this clone: At the DNA level, this CDR3 is encoded by other sequences in the same sample as well.

The chain links TRBV10-3 to TRBJ1-1, with D perhaps TRBD1 (5 bases). The sample was peripheral blood. This receptor was identified in a woman aged 25 to 45 with COVID-19, enrolled during active disease. CDR3 in amino acids: CAISRGNTEAFF. The CDR3, as DNA: TGTGCCATCTCTAGGGGAAACACTGAAGCTTTCTTT.